The clone carrying this TCR beta chain was recorded many times. From the 5' RACE reads, TCRdb called clonotypes with MiXCR, one entry per CDR3 protein. This sample carries about 36,000 distinct CDR3 sequences, less than 9% of them seen once, and the ten largest clones take 25% to 35%. Sample time point: sample taken at primary tumor resection. This record belongs to a study of spatial heterogeneity in lung cancer. The sequences come from PBMCs, collected at surgery. The sequence derives from a female donor with early-stage non-small cell lung cancer.

The chain's CDR3 is CASSLDPPPQTPLHF. CDR3 coding DNA: TGCGCCAGCAGCTTGGACCCCCCGCCCCAGACACCCCTCCACTTT. The chain is built from TRBV5-1 and TRBJ1-6; D not resolved. There are 15 residues in the CDR3. Trimming removed 0 bases from V and 11 bases from J, with 15 bases in between. The germline gives CDR1 SGHRS, CDR2 YFSETQ.